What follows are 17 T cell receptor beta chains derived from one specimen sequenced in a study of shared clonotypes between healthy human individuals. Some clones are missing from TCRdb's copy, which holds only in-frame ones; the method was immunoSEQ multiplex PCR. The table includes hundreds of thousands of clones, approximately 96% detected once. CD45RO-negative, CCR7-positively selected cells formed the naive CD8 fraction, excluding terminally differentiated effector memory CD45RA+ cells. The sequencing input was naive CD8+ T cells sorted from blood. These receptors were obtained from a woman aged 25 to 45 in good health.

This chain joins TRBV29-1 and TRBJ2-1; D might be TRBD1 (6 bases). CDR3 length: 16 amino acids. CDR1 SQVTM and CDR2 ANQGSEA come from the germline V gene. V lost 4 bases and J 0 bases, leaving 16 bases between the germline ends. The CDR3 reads CSVGWGPRGSYNEQFF. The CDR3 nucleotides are TGCAGCGTTGGATGGGGGCCGCGCGGCTCCTACAATGAGCAGTTCTTC.

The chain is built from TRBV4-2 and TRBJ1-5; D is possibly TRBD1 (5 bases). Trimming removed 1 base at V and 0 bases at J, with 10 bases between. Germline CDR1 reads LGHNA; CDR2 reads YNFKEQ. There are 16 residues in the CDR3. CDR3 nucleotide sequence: TGTGCCAGCAGCCAAGTACAGGTGTATAGCAATCAGCCCCAGCATTTT. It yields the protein CASSQVQVYSNQPQHF.

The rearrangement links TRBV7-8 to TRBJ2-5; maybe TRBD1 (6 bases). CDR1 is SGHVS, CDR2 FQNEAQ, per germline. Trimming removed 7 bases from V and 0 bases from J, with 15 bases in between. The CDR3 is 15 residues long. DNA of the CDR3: TGTGCCAGCAACCCCCGGACAGCGTACCAAGAGACCCAGTACTTC. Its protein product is CASNPRTAYQETQYF.

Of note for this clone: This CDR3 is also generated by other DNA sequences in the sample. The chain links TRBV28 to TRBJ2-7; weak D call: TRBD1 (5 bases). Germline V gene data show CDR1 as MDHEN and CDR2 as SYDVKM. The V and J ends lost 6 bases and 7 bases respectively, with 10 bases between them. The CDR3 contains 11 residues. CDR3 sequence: CASRGASEQYF. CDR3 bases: TGTGCCAGCAGAGGGGCGTCGGAGCAGTACTTC.

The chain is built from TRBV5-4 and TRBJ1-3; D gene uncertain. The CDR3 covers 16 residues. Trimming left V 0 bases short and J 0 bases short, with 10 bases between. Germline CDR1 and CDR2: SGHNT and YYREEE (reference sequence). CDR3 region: CASSLDRFSSGNTIYF. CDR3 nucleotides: TGTGCCAGCAGCTTGGATCGTTTCTCCTCTGGAAACACCATATATTTT.

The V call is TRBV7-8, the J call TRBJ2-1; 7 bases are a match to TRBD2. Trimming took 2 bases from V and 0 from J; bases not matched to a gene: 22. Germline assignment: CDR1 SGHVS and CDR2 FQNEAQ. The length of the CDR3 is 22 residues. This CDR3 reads CASSLTYAPRSSREDSYNEQFF. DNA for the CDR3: TGTGCCAGCAGCTTAACGTACGCGCCACGGTCTAGCCGGGAGGACTCCTACAATGAGCAGTTCTTC.

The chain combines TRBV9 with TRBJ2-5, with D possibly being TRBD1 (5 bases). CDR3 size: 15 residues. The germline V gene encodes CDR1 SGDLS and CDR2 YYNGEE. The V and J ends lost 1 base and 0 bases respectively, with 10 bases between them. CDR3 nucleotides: TGTGCCAGCAGCGTATCAGGGATAAACCAAGAGACCCAGTACTTC. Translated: CASSVSGINQETQYF.

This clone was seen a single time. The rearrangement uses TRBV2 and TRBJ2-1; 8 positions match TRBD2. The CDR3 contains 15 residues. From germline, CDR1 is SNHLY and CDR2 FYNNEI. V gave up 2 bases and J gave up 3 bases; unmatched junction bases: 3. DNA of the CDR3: TGTGCCAGCAGTGAACCCGGGAGGGACTACAATGAGCAGTTCTTC. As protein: CASSEPGRDYNEQFF.

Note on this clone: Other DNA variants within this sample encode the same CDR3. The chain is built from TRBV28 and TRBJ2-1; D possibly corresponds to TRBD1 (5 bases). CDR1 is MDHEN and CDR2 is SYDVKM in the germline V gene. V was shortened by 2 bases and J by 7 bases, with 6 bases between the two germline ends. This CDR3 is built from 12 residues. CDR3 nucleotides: TGTGCCAGCAGTTTAGCAGGGAATGAGCAGTTCTTC. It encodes CASSLAGNEQFF.

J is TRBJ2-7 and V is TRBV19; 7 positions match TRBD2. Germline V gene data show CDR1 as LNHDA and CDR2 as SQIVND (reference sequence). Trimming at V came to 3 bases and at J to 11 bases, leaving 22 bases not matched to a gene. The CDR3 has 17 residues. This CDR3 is CASSIFLPSGTSPGEYF. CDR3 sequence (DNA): TGTGCCAGTAGTATCTTTCTCCCAAGCGGGACTTCCCCGGGGGAGTACTTC.

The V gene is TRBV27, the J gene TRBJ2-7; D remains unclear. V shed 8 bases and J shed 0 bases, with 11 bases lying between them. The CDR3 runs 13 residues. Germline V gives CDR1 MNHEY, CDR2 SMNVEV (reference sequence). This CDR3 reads CASRPSLSYEQYF. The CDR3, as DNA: TGTGCCAGCCGACCGTCCCTCTCCTACGAGCAGTACTTC.

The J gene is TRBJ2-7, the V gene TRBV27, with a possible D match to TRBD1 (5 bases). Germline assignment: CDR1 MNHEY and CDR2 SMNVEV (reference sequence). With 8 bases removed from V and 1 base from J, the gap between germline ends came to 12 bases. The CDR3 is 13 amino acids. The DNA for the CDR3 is TGTGCCAGCTCGGTGGCAGGGTCCTACGAGCAGTACTTC. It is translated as CASSVAGSYEQYF.

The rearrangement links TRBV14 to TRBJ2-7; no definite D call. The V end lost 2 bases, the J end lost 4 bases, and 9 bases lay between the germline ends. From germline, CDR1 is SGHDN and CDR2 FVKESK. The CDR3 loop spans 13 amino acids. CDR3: CASSQPDRYEQYF. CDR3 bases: TGTGCCAGCAGCCAACCGGACCGGTACGAGCAGTACTTC.

For the CDR3, the DNA is TGTGCCAGCAGAGAGGCGGGAGGCACAGATACGCAGTATTTT. Residues: CASREAGGTDTQYF. This chain uses TRBV7-2 with TRBJ2-3, with TRBD2 identical over 7 bases. J gave up 1 base and V 6 bases, and 4 bases lay outside the gene matches. Looked up from germline, CDR1 is SGHTA and CDR2 is FQGNSA. The CDR3 has 14 amino acids.

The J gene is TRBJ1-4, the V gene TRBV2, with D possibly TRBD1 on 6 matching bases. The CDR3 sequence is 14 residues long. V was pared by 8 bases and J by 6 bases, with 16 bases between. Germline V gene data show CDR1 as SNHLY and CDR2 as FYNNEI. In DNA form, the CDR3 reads TGTGCCAGCGGACAGACAGGTCTCTATGAAAAACTGTTTTTT. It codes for CASGQTGLYEKLFF.

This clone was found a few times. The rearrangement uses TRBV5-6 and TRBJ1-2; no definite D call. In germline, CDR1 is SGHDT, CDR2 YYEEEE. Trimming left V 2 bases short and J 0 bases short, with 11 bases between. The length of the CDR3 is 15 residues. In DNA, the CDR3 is TGTGCCAGCAGCTTCTTTGACTTAGCTAACTATGGCTACACCTTC. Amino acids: CASSFFDLANYGYTF. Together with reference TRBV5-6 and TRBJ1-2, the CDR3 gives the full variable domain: DAGVTQSPTHLIKTRGQQVTLRCSPKSGHDTVSWYQQALGQGPQFIFQYYEEEERQRGNFPDRFSGHQFPNYSSELNVNALLLGDSALYLCASSFFDLANYGYTFGSGTRLTVV.

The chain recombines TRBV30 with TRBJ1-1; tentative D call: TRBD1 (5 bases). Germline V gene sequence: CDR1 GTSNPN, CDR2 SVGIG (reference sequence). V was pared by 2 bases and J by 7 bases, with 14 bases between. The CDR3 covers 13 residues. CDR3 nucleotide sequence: TGTGCCTGGAGTTCGAACTACAGGAGTGAAGCTTTCTTT. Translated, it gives CAWSSNYRSEAFF.